This T cell receptor (beta chain) was observed in a study of T cells after yellow fever vaccination. Study background: Low-cell-number fractions underwent preparation using SMART-Seq v4 Ultra Low Input. General observations from the study: On re-exposure, the response was weaker but peaked faster, at day 5 versus 15. Most primary-vaccination clones recurred post-booster (just under 98% CD4, 88% CD8).

On this clonotype itself: No antigen is known for it.

CDR3 size: 15 residues. Germline CDR1 is LNHDA and CDR2 is SQIVND (reference sequence). The V end lost 10 bases, the J end lost 7 bases, and 22 bases lay between the germline ends. Generation of TCR cDNA used 5'RACE template switching (which added a universal primer site and UMIs). MiXCR, run by TCRdb on the 5' RACE reads, gives a single entry per CDR3 protein. The profile shows around 340,000 distinct CDR3 sequences, 8.7% of them singletons. The specimen was PBMCs, collected on the day of the first yellow fever vaccination. The sequence derives from a young man who received the YFV17D yellow fever vaccine. The V gene is TRBV19, the J gene TRBJ2-2; perhaps D is TRBD1 or TRBD2 (7 bases each). CDR3 amino acids: CATKRQGGTDGELFF. The CDR3 nucleotides are TGTGCCACCAAGAGACAGGGAGGGACCGACGGGGAGCTGTTTTTT.